These 3 T cell receptor beta chains were all obtained from the same sample, sequenced in a study of regulatory T cells in long-lasting Graves disease. Time point defined: persistent/refractory GD, antithyroid drugs over 5 years with positive TRAb. With RNA extracted from PBMCs as input, the TCR library was made. HTBI primers from iRepertoire and Arm-PCR of CDR3 regions yielded the TCR beta libraries. One entry per CDR3 protein results from TCRdb running MiXCR on the multiplex PCR reads. The sample shows about 470,000 distinct CDR3 sequences, under 25% of them seen only once. The input for sequencing was peripheral blood mononuclear cells (PBMCs), taken when the disease was refractory, from a patient treated with antithyroid drugs. These receptors came from a female donor with Graves disease.

This clonotype was counted ten times or more. The chain recombines TRBV7-9 with TRBJ2-6; the D is unclear. The ends were cut back, 5 bases at V and 2 bases at J, with 7 bases in the middle. The CDR3 spans 14 residues. Germline CDR1 SEHNR, CDR2 FQNEAQ (reference sequence). CDR3: CASSPWPGANVLTF. CDR3 nucleotides: TGTGCCAGCAGCCCATGGCCTGGGGCCAACGTCCTGACTTTC.

The CDR3 sequence is CASSLGLGVTEAFF. In DNA form, the CDR3 reads TGCGCCAGCAGCTTGGGGTTGGGGGTCACTGAAGCTTTCTTT. The chain is built from TRBV5-1 and TRBJ1-1, with D maybe TRBD1 (5 bases). Trimming left V 0 bases short and J 4 bases short, with 10 bases between. Germline values: CDR1 SGHRS, CDR2 YFSETQ. The CDR3 covers 14 residues.

V gene TRBV19 combines with J gene TRBJ2-7, with D unresolved. Germline lookup yields CDR1 LNHDA and CDR2 SQIVND (reference sequence). The CDR3 covers 15 residues. Trimming stripped 5 bases from V and 0 bases from J, with 14 bases between. The CDR3 here is CASSPRDTPSYEQYF. CDR3 bases: TGTGCCAGTAGTCCCCGAGACACCCCCTCCTACGAGCAGTACTTC.